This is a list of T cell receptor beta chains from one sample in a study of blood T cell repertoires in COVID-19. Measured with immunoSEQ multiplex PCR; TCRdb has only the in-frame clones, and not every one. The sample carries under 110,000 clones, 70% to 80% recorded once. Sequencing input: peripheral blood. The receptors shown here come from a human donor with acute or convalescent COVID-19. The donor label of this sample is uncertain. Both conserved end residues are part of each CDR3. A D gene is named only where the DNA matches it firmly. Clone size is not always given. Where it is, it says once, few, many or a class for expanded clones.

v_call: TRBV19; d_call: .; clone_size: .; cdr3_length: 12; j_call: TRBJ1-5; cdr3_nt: TGTGCCAGTAGTTTCCATAATCAGCCCCAGCATTTT; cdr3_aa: CASSFHNQPQHF
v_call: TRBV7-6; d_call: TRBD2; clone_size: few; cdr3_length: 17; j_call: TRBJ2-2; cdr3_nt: TGTGCCAGCAGCTTCCTGACTAGCGGGGAGTTCCCCGGGGAGCTGTTTTTT; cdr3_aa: CASSFLTSGEFPGELFF
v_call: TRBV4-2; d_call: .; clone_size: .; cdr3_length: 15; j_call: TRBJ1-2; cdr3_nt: TGTGCCAGCAGCCAAGATCCAAAAGGGGATTATGGCTACACCTTC; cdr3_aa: CASSQDPKGDYGYTF
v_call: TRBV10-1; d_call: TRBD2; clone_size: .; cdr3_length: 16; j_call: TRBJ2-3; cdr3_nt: TGCGCCAGCAGCCCGATCCACGGACTAGCTACAGATACGCAGTATTTT; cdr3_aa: CASSPIHGLATDTQYF
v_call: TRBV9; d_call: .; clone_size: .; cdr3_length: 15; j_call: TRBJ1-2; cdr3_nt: TGTGCCAGCAGCGCCTACTACCGGGACACGGCCGGCTACACCTTC; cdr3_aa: CASSAYYRDTAGYTF
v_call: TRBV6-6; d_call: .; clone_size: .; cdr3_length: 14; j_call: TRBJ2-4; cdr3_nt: TGTGCCTCAGGTGGCAGCCTAGCCAAAAACATTCAGTACTTC; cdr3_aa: CASGGSLAKNIQYF
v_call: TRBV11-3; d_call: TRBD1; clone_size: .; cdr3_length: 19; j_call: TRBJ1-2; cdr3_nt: TGTGCCAGCAGCTGGCCTACCGGGGGACAGGTAATAACTAACTATGGCTACACCTTC; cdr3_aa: CASSWPTGGQVITNYGYTF
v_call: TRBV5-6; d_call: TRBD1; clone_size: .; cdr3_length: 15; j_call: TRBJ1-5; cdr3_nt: TGTGCCAGCAGCAAGGGACAGCTATACAATCAGCCCCAGCATTTT; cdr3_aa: CASSKGQLYNQPQHF
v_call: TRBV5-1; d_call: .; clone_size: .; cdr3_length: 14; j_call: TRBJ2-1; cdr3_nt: TGCGCCAGCAGCCAGATGTTTGGTTGGGCTGAGCAGTTCTTC; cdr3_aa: CASSQMFGWAEQFF
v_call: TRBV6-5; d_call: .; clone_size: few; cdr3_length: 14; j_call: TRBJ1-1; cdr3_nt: TGTGCCAGCAGTCGTAATCAGGGGTCGACTGAAGCTTTCTTT; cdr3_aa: CASSRNQGSTEAFF
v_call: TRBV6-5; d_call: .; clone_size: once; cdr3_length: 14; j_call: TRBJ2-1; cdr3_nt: TGTGCCAGCAGTTTGGGCAGGGCTTACAATGAGCAGTTCTTC; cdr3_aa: CASSLGRAYNEQFF
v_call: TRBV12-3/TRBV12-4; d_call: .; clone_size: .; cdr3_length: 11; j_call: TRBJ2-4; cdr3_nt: TGTGCCAGCAGTTCAGTAAACATTCAGTACTTC; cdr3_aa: CASSSVNIQYF
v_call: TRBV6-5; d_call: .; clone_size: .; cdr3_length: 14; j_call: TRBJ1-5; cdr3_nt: TGTGCCAGCTCTTTATGGCCTCAGGGTCAGCCCCAGCATTTT; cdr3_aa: CASSLWPQGQPQHF
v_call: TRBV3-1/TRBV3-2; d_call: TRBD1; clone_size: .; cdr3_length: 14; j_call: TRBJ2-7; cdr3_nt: TGTGCCAGCAGTCGACAGGGAAGCTCCTACGAGCAGTACTTC; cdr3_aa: CASSRQGSSYEQYF
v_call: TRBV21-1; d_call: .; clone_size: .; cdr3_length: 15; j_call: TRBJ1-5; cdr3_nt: TGTGCCAGCAGCAATCGGACAGCCCCTCTGTTGCCCCAGCATTTT; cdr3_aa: CASSNRTAPLLPQHF
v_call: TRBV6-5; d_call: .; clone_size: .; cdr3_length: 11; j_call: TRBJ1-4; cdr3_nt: TGTGCCAGCAGCCCCGGTGAAAAACTGTTTTTT; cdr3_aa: CASSPGEKLFF
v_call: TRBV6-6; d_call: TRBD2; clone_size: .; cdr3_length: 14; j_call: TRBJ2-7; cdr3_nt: TGTGCCAGCAGTTACGATAGGACTAGGGACGAGCAGTACTTC; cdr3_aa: CASSYDRTRDEQYF
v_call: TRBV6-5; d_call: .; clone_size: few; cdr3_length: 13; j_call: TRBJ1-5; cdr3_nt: TGTGCCAGCAGTTTTCAACTCCTGCAGCCCCAGCATTTT; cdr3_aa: CASSFQLLQPQHF
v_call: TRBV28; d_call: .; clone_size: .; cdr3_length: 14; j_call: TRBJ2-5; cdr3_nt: TGTGCCAGCAGTTGGTCTTCGAGGAGGGGGACCCAGTACTTC; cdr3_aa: CASSWSSRRGTQYF
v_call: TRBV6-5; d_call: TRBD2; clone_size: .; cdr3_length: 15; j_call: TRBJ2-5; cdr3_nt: TGTGCCAGCAGTTATGTAGCGGGGGGGAGGGAGACCCAGTACTTC; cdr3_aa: CASSYVAGGRETQYF
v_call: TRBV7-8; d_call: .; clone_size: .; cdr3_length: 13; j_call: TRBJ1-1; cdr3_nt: TGTGCCAGCAGTCGGACTGTGAACACTGAAGCTTTCTTT; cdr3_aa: CASSRTVNTEAFF
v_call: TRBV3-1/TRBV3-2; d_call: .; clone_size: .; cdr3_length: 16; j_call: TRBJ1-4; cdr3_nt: TGTGCCAGCAGCCCCCTTCGGGGGACAACTAATGAAAAACTGTTTTTT; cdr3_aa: CASSPLRGTTNEKLFF
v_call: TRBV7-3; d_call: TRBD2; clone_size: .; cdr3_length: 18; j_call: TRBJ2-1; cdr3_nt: TGTGCCAGCAGCTTGGGACTAGCGGGGGGAAGCTCCTACAATGAGCAGTTCTTC; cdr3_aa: CASSLGLAGGSSYNEQFF
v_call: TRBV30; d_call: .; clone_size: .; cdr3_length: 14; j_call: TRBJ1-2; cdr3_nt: TGTGCCTGGATAAATGTCCAGGGGTGGGGTGGCTACACCTTC; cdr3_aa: CAWINVQGWGGYTF
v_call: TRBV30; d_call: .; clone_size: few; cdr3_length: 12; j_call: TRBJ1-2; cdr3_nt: TGTGCCTGGGACTCCGGACAGTTTGGCTACACCTTC; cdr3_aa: CAWDSGQFGYTF
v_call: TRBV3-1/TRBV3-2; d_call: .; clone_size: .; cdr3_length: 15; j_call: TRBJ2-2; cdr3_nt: TGTGCCAGCAGCAGCCGAGCCAGGGCCACCGGGGAGCTGTTTTTT; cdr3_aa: CASSSRARATGELFF
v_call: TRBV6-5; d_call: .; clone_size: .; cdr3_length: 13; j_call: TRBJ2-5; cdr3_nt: TGTGCCAGCAGACTACAGGTCCAAGAGACCCAGTACTTC; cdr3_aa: CASRLQVQETQYF
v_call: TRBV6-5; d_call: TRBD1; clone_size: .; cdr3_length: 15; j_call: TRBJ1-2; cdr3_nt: TGTGCCAGCACCAGACAGGGACAACTTGACTATGGCTACACCTTC; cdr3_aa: CASTRQGQLDYGYTF
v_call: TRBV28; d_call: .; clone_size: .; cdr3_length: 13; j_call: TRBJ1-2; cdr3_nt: TGTGCCAGCAGTTTGGTTTCAGGGAATGGCTACACCTTC; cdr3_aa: CASSLVSGNGYTF
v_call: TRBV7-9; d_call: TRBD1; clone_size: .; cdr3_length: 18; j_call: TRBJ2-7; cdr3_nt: TGTGCCAGCAGTATGTCATATTGGGGACAGCCGACCTCCTACGAGCAGTACTTC; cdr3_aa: CASSMSYWGQPTSYEQYF
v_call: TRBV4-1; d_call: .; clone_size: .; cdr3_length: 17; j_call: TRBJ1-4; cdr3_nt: TGCGCCAGCAGCCAAGTAGCCGACGAGGGAGTAAGGGAAAAACTGTTTTTT; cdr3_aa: CASSQVADEGVREKLFF
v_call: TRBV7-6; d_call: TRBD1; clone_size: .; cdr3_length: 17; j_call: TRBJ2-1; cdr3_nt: TGTGCCAGCAGCTTAGGATACAGGGGGAGCTCCTACAATGAGCAGTTCTTC; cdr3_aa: CASSLGYRGSSYNEQFF
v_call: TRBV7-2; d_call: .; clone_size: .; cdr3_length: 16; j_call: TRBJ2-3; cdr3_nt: TGTGCCAGCAGCTTAGGTTGGACACTGAGCACAGATACGCAGTATTTT; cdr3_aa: CASSLGWTLSTDTQYF
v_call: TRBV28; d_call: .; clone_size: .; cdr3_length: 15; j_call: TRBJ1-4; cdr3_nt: TGTGCCAGCAGTTTTTCAGGGGCCCGAAACGAAAAACTGTTTTTT; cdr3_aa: CASSFSGARNEKLFF
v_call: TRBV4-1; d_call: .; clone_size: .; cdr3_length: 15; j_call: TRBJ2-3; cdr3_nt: TGCGCCAGCAGCCAAGCCGACAGATACACAGATACGCAGTATTTT; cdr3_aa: CASSQADRYTDTQYF
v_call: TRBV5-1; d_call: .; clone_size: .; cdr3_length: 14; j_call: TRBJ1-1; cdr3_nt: TGCGCCAGCAGCTTGAGTGTCAGAAACACTGAAGCTTTCTTT; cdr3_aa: CASSLSVRNTEAFF
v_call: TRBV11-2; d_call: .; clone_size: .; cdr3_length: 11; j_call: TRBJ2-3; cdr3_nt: TGTGCCAGCAGCCTCCAGGAGGAGGAGTATTTT; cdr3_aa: CASSLQEEEYF
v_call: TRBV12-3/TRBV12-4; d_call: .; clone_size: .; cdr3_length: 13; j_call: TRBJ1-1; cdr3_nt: TGTGCCAGCCGTTCTACAGGGATCACTGAAGCTTTCTTT; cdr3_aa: CASRSTGITEAFF
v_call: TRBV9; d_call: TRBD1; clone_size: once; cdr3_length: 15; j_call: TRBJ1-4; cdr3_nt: TGTGCCAGCAGCGTAGCCACAGGGGATTTTGAAAAACTGTTTTTT; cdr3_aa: CASSVATGDFEKLFF
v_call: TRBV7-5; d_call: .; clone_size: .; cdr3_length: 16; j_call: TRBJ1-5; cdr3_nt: TGTGCCAGAAGCGGAGGAGGCGGGGGCAACAATCAGCCCCAGCATTTT; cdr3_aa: CARSGGGGGNNQPQHF
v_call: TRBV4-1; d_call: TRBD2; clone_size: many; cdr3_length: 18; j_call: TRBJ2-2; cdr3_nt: TGCGCCAGCAGCCGCTGGACTAGCGGGGGGTCCTCCGGAGGGGAGCTGTTTTTT; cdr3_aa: CASSRWTSGGSSGGELFF
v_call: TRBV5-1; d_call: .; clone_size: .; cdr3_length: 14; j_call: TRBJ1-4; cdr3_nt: TGCGCCAGCAGGGCCGAACAGATTAATGAAAAACTGTTTTTT; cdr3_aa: CASRAEQINEKLFF
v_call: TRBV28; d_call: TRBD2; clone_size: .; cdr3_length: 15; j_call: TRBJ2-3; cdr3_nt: TGTGCCAGCAGCGGGGGGGGGCGGAGCACAGATACGCAGTATTTT; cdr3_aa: CASSGGGRSTDTQYF
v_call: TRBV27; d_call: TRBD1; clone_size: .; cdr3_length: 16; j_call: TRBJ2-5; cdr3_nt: TGTGCCAGCAGTTTAGTCCGGGACAGGGCTAAAGAGACCCAGTACTTC; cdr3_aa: CASSLVRDRAKETQYF
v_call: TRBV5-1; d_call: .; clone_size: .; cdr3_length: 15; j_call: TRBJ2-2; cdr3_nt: TGCGCCAGCAGCCCAAGGTCAGGGAACACCGGGGAGCTGTTTTTT; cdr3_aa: CASSPRSGNTGELFF
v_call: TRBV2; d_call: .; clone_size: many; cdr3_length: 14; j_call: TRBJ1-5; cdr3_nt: TGTGCCAGCAGGCAGGGCCGTAGCAATCAGCCCCAGCATTTT; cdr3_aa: CASRQGRSNQPQHF
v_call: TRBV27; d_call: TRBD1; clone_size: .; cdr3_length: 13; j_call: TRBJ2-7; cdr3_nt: TGTGCCAGCAGAAGACAGGGGGCTTACGAGCAGTACTTC; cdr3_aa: CASRRQGAYEQYF
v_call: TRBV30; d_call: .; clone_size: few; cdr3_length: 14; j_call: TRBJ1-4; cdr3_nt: TGTGCCTGGAGTGTACGGGGGGGGAATGAAAAACTGTTTTTT; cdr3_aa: CAWSVRGGNEKLFF
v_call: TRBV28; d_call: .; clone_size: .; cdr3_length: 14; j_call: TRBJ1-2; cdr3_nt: TGTGCCAGCAGCCAACCAAGCGGGGATTATGGCTACACCTTC; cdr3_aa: CASSQPSGDYGYTF
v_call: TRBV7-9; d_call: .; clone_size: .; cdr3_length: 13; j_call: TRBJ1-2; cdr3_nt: TGTGCCAGCAGCTCTTCGGCGGGGGATGGCTACACCTTC; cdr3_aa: CASSSSAGDGYTF
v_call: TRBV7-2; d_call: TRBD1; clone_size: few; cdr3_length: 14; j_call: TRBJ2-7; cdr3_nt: TGTGCCAGCAGCTTACAGGGGGAAATCTACGAGCAGTACTTC; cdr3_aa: CASSLQGEIYEQYF
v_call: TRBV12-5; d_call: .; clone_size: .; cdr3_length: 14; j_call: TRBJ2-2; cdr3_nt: TGTGCTAGTGGTTCTTACAGGGTGGCCGGGGAGCTGTTTTTT; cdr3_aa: CASGSYRVAGELFF
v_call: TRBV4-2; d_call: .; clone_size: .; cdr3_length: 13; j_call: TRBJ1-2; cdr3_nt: TGTGCCAGCAGCCGCGACTGGTCTACTGGCTACACCTTC; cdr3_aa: CASSRDWSTGYTF
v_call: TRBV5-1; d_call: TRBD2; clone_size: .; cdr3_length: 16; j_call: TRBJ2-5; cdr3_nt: TGCGCCAGCAGCTTGGTAGCGGGGGCCTTCCAAGAGACCCAGTACTTC; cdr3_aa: CASSLVAGAFQETQYF